This TCR beta chain derives from a study of blood T cell repertoires in COVID-19. Study at large: COVID-19 samples, acute and convalescent, were from the United States, Italy and Spain. T cells, B-cell-depleted T cells, or PBMCs provided the cDNA or gDNA that served as material.

This CDR3 comprises 13 residues. With 3 bases clipped from V and 9 bases from J, the junction kept 5 bases outside the gene matches. The germline gives CDR1 MNHNS, CDR2 SASEGT. In the original processing: Reference gene primer amplification gave nucleated cell count estimates. TCRdb's copy holds only in-frame clones and misses some; the assay was immunoSEQ multiplex PCR. V and J calls and clone size are those listed in that table; D and trimming were worked out from the DNA. The table includes 70,000 to 85,000 clones, 70% to 90% detected once. Material for sequencing was peripheral blood. This TCR was recovered from a man between 65 and 85 years old with active or convalescent COVID-19. This chain joins TRBV6-1 and TRBJ1-2, with TRBD1 identical over 9 bases. This CDR3 reads CASSDRDRDRYTF. The CDR3 DNA sequence: TGTGCCAGCAGTGACCGGGACAGGGATCGCTACACCTTC.